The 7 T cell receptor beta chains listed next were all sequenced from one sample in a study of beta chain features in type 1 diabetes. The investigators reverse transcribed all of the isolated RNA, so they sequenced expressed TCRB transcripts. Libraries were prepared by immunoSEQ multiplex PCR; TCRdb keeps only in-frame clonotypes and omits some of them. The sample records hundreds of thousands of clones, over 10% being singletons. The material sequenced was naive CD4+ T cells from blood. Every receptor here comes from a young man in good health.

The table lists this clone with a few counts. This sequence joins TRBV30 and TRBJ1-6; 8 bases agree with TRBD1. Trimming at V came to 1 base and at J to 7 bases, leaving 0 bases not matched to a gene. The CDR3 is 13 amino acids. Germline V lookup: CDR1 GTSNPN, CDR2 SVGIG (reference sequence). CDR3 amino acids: CAWSAGGNSPLHF. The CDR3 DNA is TGTGCCTGGAGTGCAGGGGGCAATTCACCCCTCCACTTT.

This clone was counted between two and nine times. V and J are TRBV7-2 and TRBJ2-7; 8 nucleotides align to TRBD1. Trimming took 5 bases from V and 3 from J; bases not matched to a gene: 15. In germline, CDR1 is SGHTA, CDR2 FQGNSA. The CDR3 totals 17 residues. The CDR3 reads CASSRQSWTGKGYEQYF. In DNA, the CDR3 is TGTGCCAGCAGCCGTCAAAGCTGGACAGGGAAGGGCTACGAGCAGTACTTC. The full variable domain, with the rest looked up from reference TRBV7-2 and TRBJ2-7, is GAGVSQSPSNKVTEKGKDVELRCDPISGHTALYWYRQSLGQGLEFLIYFQGNSAPDKSGLPSDRFSAERTGGSVSTLTIQRTQQEDSAVYLCASSRQSWTGKGYEQYFGPGTRLTVT.

The CDR3 here is CASSTNSFSPDYEQYF. The CDR3 DNA follows: TGTGCCAGCAGTACGAATAGCTTCAGCCCGGACTACGAGCAGTACTTC. V is TRBV28 and J is TRBJ2-7; D unresolved. The germline CDR1 and CDR2 sequences are MDHEN and SYDVKM. CDR3 length: 16 residues. Trimming left V 5 bases short and J 3 bases short, with 20 bases between. The full variable domain, rest sourced from reference TRBV28 and TRBJ2-7, is DVKVTQSSRYLVKRTGEKVFLECVQDMDHENMFWYRQDPGLGLRLIYFSYDVKMKEKGDIPEGYSVSREKKERFSLILESASTNQTSMYLCASSTNSFSPDYEQYFGPGTRLTVT.

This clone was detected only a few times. CDR3 in DNA: TGTGCCAGCAGCTTAGGGTCAGGGTACACTGAAGCTTTCTTT. It specifies CASSLGSGYTEAFF. The rearrangement uses TRBV7-2 and TRBJ1-1, with a weak D call TRBD1 (5 bases). CDR3 length: 14 residues. V lost 1 base to trimming and J lost 3 bases, with 9 bases between them. CDR1 and CDR2 from the germline V gene are SGHTA and FQGNSA.

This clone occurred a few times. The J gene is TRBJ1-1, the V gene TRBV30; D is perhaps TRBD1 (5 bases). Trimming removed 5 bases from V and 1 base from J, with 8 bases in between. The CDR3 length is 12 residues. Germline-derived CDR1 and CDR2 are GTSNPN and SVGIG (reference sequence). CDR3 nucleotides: TGTGCCTGGCAGGGATCGAACACTGAAGCTTTCTTT. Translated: CAWQGSNTEAFF.

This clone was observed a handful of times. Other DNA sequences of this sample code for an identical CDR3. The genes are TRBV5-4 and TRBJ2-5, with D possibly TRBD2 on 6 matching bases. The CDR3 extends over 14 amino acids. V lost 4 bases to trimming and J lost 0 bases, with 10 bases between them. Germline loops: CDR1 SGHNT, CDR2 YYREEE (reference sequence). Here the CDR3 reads CASSLAGNQETQYF. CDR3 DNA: TGTGCCAGCAGCCTTGCGGGAAACCAAGAGACCCAGTACTTC. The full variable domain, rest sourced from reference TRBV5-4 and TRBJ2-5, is ETGVTQSPTHLIKTRGQQVTLRCSSQSGHNTVSWYQQALGQGPQFIFQYYREEENGRGNFPPRFSGLQFPNYSSELNVNALELDDSALYLCASSLAGNQETQYFGPGTRLLVL.

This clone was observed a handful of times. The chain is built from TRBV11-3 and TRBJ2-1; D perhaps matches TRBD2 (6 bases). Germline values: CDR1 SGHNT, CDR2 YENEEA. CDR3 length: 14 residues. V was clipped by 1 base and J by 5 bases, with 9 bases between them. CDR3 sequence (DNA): TGTGCCAGCAGCTTAGGACTAGTGAACAATGAGCAGTTCTTC. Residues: CASSLGLVNNEQFF.